Listed here is a single T cell receptor beta chain. Its specificity is unknown. V dropped 4 bases and J dropped 2; count of bases not matched to a gene: 5. The CDR3 contains 14 residues. Germline values: CDR1 MDHEN, CDR2 SYDVKM. The study ran its PCR with 60 Vbeta and 13 Jbeta primers. The assay was immunoSEQ multiplex PCR, and TCRdb's table has in-frame clones only and misses some. The data contain approximately 180,000 clones, about 80% of them seen just once; the ten biggest clones take up about 2%. The sample originates from a study of cytomegalovirus exposure and HLA in healthy donors. Study-level findings and limits: Immune exposure information comprised only CMV serostatus. Usually a TCR sequence was rare, but some public TCRs were found in many donors. A cluster of highly shared sequence variants was likely a sequencing artifact.

The receptor's source is a woman younger than 45 in good health and CMV-seronegative. The gene calls are TRBV28 and TRBJ2-7; 7 nucleotides agree with TRBD1. Sequences were obtained from PBMCs. The CDR3 DNA follows: TGTGCCAGCAGTTCCCCCCAGGGGGCCTACGAGCAGTACTTC. Its protein is CASSSPQGAYEQYF.